This TCR beta chain was recovered during a study of blood T cell repertoires in COVID-19. Study context: Sample material is recorded as cDNA or gDNA derived from T cells, B-cell-depleted T cells, or PBMCs.

The junction had 10 bases not matched to a gene; V was cut back by 8 bases and J by 1 base. In germline, CDR1 is LNHDA, CDR2 SQIVND (reference sequence). There are 15 residues in the CDR3. Authors' processing steps: Amplification with reference gene primers provided the estimates of nucleated cell counts. Measured with immunoSEQ multiplex PCR; TCRdb has only the in-frame clones, and not every one. V and J calls and clone size follow that table, whereas D and trimming were derived from the DNA. The top ten clones hold around 4.5% of a sample with around 280,000 clones, approximately 86% of them seen once.

The chain employs TRBV19 and TRBJ1-1; TRBD1 aligns across 7 bases. Sequencing was carried out using peripheral blood. This TCR derives from a woman in her forties or fifties with active or convalescent COVID-19. The CDR3 DNA reads TGTGCCAGTTACCGGGACAGCCTTCCGAACACTGAAGCTTTCTTT. Translating gives CASYRDSLPNTEAFF.